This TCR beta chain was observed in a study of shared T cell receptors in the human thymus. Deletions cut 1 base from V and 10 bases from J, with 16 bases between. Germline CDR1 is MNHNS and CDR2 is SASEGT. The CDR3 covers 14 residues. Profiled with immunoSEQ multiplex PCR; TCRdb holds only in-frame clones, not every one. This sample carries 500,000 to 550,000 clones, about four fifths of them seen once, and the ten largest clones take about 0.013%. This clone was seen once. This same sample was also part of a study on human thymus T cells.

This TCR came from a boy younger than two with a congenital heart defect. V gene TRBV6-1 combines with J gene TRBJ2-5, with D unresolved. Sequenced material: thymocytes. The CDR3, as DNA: TGTGCCAGCAGTGAAGAGAGTGTGGGCCGCGTCCAGTACTTC. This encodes CASSEESVGRVQYF.